This TCR beta chain originates from a study of a mutant IDH1 vaccine in newly diagnosed glioma. Measured with immunoSEQ multiplex PCR; TCRdb has only the in-frame clones, and not every one. The sample records about 50,000 clones, approximately 84% being singletons. The time point here: week 47, end of study. One vaccine dose held 300 ug of mutant IDH1 20-mer peptide and came with topical imiquimod. CDR1 is SGHAT and CDR2 is FQNNGV in the germline V gene. This CDR3 spans 15 amino acids. J was trimmed by 0 bases and V by 1 base; bases with no gene match: 3. The table lists this clone with a few counts. Its antigen is undetermined.

Sequenced here: PBMCs, sampled from a glioma patient whose treatment included an IDH1 peptide vaccine. This chain joins TRBV11-2 and TRBJ2-7; 7 bases align to TRBD1. The TCR comes from a woman aged 25 to 39 with glioma. Some clones in this sample may be carry-over from other donors' samples. The CDR3, as DNA: TGTGCCAGCAGCTTAGGCAGGGGGAGCTCCTACGAGCAGTACTTC. This encodes CASSLGRGSSYEQYF.